These 26 T cell receptor beta chains originate from one sample sequenced in a study of OX40 agonist ivuxolimab in advanced cancers. Produced via immunoSEQ multiplex PCR; TCRdb's table is partial and in-frame only. The sample shows 55,000 to 70,000 clones, 84% of them seen only once. This specimen consisted of CD4+ or CD8+ T cells sorted from blood, obtained in a trial of the OX40 agonist ivuxolimab. These receptors all stem from an adult with an advanced solid tumor such as melanoma, head and neck, liver or kidney cancer.

This chain joins TRBV5-1 and TRBJ1-2; D uncertain. This CDR3 region has 15 residues. Germline V gene data show CDR1 as SGHRS and CDR2 as YFSETQ. V lost 8 bases and J lost 0, with 17 bases in between. CDR3 residues: CASRQGQTPNYGYTF. CDR3 DNA sequence: TGCGCCAGTCGACAAGGCCAAACTCCTAACTATGGCTACACCTTC. The full variable domain, in which reference TRBV5-1 and TRBJ1-2 provide the parts outside the CDR3, is KAGVTQTPRYLIKTRGQQVTLSCSPISGHRSVSWYQQTPGQGLQFLFEYFSETQRNKGNFPGRFSGRQFSNSRSEMNVSTLELGDSALYLCASRQGQTPNYGYTFGSGTRLTVV.

V is TRBV11-2 and J is TRBJ1-5; D is uncertain. Trimming removed 4 bases from V and 6 bases from J, with 16 bases in between. Germline V gene sequence: CDR1 SGHAT, CDR2 FQNNGV. The CDR3 is 15 residues long. This CDR3 is CASSSDPTGGQPQHF. For the CDR3, the DNA is TGTGCCAGCAGCTCGGACCCAACCGGCGGTCAGCCCCAGCATTTT.

The table lists this clone with a few counts. This chain uses TRBV2 with TRBJ2-5; a weak D match, TRBD1 (5 bases). V lost 5 bases, J lost 5 bases, and 6 bases lay in between. CDR3 length: 11 amino acids. Germline V lookup: CDR1 SNHLY, CDR2 FYNNEI. Here the CDR3 reads CASSKGETQYF. In DNA, the CDR3 is TGTGCCAGCAGTAAGGGGGAGACCCAGTACTTC.

The CDR3 nucleotides read TGTGCCATCAGTCACAGGACTAGCGGGGGTTACACAGATACGCAGTATTTT. It is translated as CAISHRTSGGYTDTQYF. J is TRBJ2-3 and V is TRBV10-3; 13 nucleotides match TRBD2. CDR1 ENHRY and CDR2 SYGVKD come from the germline V gene. CDR3 length: 17 amino acids. Trimming at V came to 5 bases and at J to 2 bases, leaving 7 bases not matched to a gene.

In this sample, this clone turned up once. The chain links TRBV5-6 to TRBJ1-3; D call uncertain. Trimming took off 0 bases at V and 5 bases at J, with 18 bases between the two ends. Germline V gives CDR1 SGHDT, CDR2 YYEEEE. CDR3 length equals 17 residues. CDR3 sequence: CASSLAGWLEDRNTIYF. The CDR3 coding sequence is TGTGCCAGCAGCTTGGCCGGCTGGCTCGAAGATAGAAACACCATATATTTT. The full variable domain, rest sourced from reference TRBV5-6 and TRBJ1-3, is DAGVTQSPTHLIKTRGQQVTLRCSPKSGHDTVSWYQQALGQGPQFIFQYYEEEERQRGNFPDRFSGHQFPNYSSELNVNALLLGDSALYLCASSLAGWLEDRNTIYFGEGSWLTVV.

V usage is TRBV5-1 and J usage is TRBJ2-7; 7 bases agree with TRBD1. The CDR3 runs to 13 residues. J lost 6 bases, V lost 5 bases, and 8 bases had no gene match. Germline values: CDR1 SGHRS, CDR2 YFSETQ. In DNA form, the CDR3 reads TGCGCCAGCAGGGTGGGTTGGACAGGCGAGCAGTACTTC. It translates to CASRVGWTGEQYF.

The chain uses TRBV9 and TRBJ2-3; 7 nucleotides align to TRBD1. The CDR3 spans 14 residues. CDR1 and CDR2 from the germline V gene are SGDLS and YYNGEE. The V and J ends lost 2 bases and 2 bases, in that order; junction bases with no gene match: 2. The CDR3 protein is CASSVGTATDTQYF. The CDR3 nucleotides are TGTGCCAGCAGCGTCGGGACAGCCACAGATACGCAGTATTTT.

In DNA form, the CDR3 reads TGTGCCAGCAGCTTACGACTAGAGCTGGGAAATGAGCAGTTCTTC. It specifies CASSLRLELGNEQFF. The chain has TRBV11-1 and TRBJ2-1; TRBD2 might be the D (6 bases). This CDR3 has 15 amino acids. The ends were cut back, 2 bases at V and 7 bases at J, with 15 bases in the middle. The V gene's germline CDR1 is SGHAT and CDR2 FQDESV (reference sequence). Together with reference TRBV11-1 and TRBJ2-1, the CDR3 gives the full variable domain: EAEVAQSPRYKITEKSQAVAFWCDPISGHATLYWYRQILGQGPELLVQFQDESVVDDSQLPKDRFSAERLKGVDSTLKIQPAELGDSAMYLCASSLRLELGNEQFFGPGTRLTVL.

The DNA of the CDR3 is TGTGCCAGCAGGGTCCCAGCCATGAACACTGAAGCTTTCTTT. Protein product: CASRVPAMNTEAFF. The chain uses TRBV2 and TRBJ1-1; D not resolved. Trimming removed 6 bases from V and 0 bases from J, with 11 bases in between. Germline V lookup: CDR1 SNHLY, CDR2 FYNNEI. The CDR3 length is 14 residues.

The chain is built from TRBV7-2 and TRBJ2-3; D is ambiguous. Per germline, CDR1 SGHTA and CDR2 FQGNSA. There are 13 residues in the CDR3. Between the trimmed V and J ends, which lost 6 bases and 5 bases, there was a span of 12 bases. CDR3 sequence (DNA): TGTGCCAGCAGAGAGGATTGGGGAGATACGCAGTATTTT. Residues: CASREDWGDTQYF.

This clone was counted only a few times. The V call is TRBV5-6, the J call TRBJ1-1; D not resolved. The ends were cut back, 3 bases at V and 5 bases at J, with 14 bases in the middle. The CDR3 spans 14 residues. Germline V CDR1 and CDR2: SGHDT, YYEEEE. CDR3 bases: TGTGCCAGCAGCTCGACACAGAGTCGAACTGAAGCTTTCTTT. It encodes CASSSTQSRTEAFF.

This chain connects TRBV9 to TRBJ2-3; D gene uncertain. Germline CDR1 SGDLS, CDR2 YYNGEE. CDR3 length: 13 amino acids. Trimming took off 4 bases at V and 5 bases at J, with 11 bases between the two ends. The CDR3 sequence: CASSPRVGDTQYF. DNA of the CDR3: TGTGCCAGCAGCCCCCGGGTGGGAGATACGCAGTATTTT.

DNA for the CDR3: TGTGCCAGCAGTGGCACTAGCGGGGGCTACAATGAGCAGTTCTTC. Translating it yields CASSGTSGGYNEQFF. The J gene is TRBJ2-1, the V gene TRBV2, with 11 bases lining up with TRBD2. CDR3 length: 15 amino acids. V trimming: 4 bases; J trimming: 3 bases; junction bases outside the gene matches: 2. Germline V gives CDR1 SNHLY, CDR2 FYNNEI.

This rearrangement joins TRBV18 to TRBJ2-1; a weak D match, TRBD2 (6 bases). The CDR3 totals 13 residues. Germline V gene sequence: CDR1 KGHSH, CDR2 LQKENI. Trimming removed 0 bases from V and 10 bases from J, with 10 bases in between. The CDR3 sequence is CASSPPLAQEQFF. DNA of the CDR3: TGTGCCAGCTCACCACCCCTAGCGCAAGAGCAGTTCTTC.

This clone has a handful of counts. This rearrangement joins TRBV6-1 to TRBJ2-7; D possibly corresponds to TRBD2 (5 bases). V lost 2 bases and J lost 0, with 8 bases in between. The germline V gene encodes CDR1 MNHNS and CDR2 SASEGT. This CDR3 spans 14 amino acids. The CDR3 spells CASSEIGSSYEQYF. Here the CDR3 DNA reads TGTGCCAGCAGTGAAATAGGGAGCTCCTACGAGCAGTACTTC.

Comments on this clone: An end of the junction does not agree with germline; a read error may underlie this. The V and J genes are TRBV5-1 and TRBJ2-7; 8 nucleotides agree with TRBD1. CDR1 is SGHRS, CDR2 YFSETQ, per germline. The CDR3 is 14 residues long. CDR3 coding DNA: TGCGCCAGCAGCTTGGCAGGGGGCTCCAACGAGCAGTACTTC. Translating it yields CASSLAGGSNEQYF.

The V call is TRBV29-1, the J call TRBJ1-4; tentatively, D is TRBD1 (6 bases). Trimming took 7 bases from V and 5 from J, leaving 11 bases between them. This CDR3 is 12 amino acids long. The germline V gene has CDR1 SQVTM and CDR2 ANQGSEA. The CDR3: CSAGTRNEKLFF. CDR3 DNA sequence: TGCAGCGCCGGGACAAGGAATGAAAAACTGTTTTTT.

This rearrangement joins TRBV27 to TRBJ2-5, with 12 bases matching TRBD2. CDR1 and CDR2 from the germline V gene are MNHEY and SMNVEV (reference sequence). V lost 3 bases and J lost 4; bases outside the gene matches: 6. This CDR3 comprises 16 residues. The CDR3 DNA follows: TGTGCCAGCAGTTTTGGGCTAGCGGGAGGGGGAGAGACCCAGTACTTC. This encodes CASSFGLAGGGETQYF.

CDR3 nucleotide sequence: TGTGCCTGCACGGCGGGAGTATGGAATGAGCAGTTCTTC. Translation: CACTAGVWNEQFF. V usage is TRBV2 and J usage is TRBJ2-1; 7 nucleotides agree with TRBD2. The germline gives CDR1 SNHLY, CDR2 FYNNEI. The CDR3 is 13 amino acids. V shed 11 bases and J 7 bases; nucleotides not matched to a gene: 11. The complete variable domain, with remaining parts taken from reference TRBV2 and TRBJ2-1, reads EPEVTQTPSHQVTQMGQEVILRCVPISNHLYFYWYRQILGQKVEFLVSFYNNEISEKSEIFDDQFSVERPDGSNFTLKIRSTKLEDSAMYFCACTAGVWNEQFFGPGTRLTVL.

The V call is TRBV4-1, the J call TRBJ2-2; the D gene could be TRBD1 or TRBD2 (5 bases each). Trimming removed 4 bases from V and 2 bases from J, with 14 bases in between. Looked up from germline, CDR1 is MGHRA and CDR2 is YSYEKL. CDR3 size: 16 residues. The CDR3 is CASSPPGRGNTGELFF. The CDR3 coding sequence is TGCGCCAGCAGCCCCCCCGGACGGGGCAACACCGGGGAGCTGTTTTTT.

The V gene is TRBV2, the J gene TRBJ1-5; 7 bases agree with TRBD1. There are 15 residues in the CDR3. The germline V gene encodes CDR1 SNHLY and CDR2 FYNNEI. Trimming removed 6 bases from V and 3 bases from J; junction bases left unmatched: 8. The CDR3 is CASSAYRGSNQPQHF. The DNA of the CDR3 is TGTGCCAGCAGCGCATACAGGGGTTCCAATCAGCCCCAGCATTTT.

The chain joins TRBV14 to TRBJ2-3; no clear D. CDR3 size: 12 residues. Germline CDR1 and CDR2: SGHDN and FVKESK. V dropped 7 bases and J dropped 1 base, with 6 bases sitting between them. The DNA for the CDR3 is TGTGCCAGCACCCGCGGCACAGATACGCAGTATTTT. Encoded protein: CASTRGTDTQYF.

This chain links TRBV27 with TRBJ1-2, with TRBD1 matching 9 bases. Germline V gene lookup returns CDR1 MNHEY and CDR2 SMNVEV (reference sequence). The CDR3 covers 14 residues. V trimming: 5 bases; J trimming: 2 bases; junction bases outside the gene matches: 3. The CDR3 loop reads CASSRGTGNYGYTF. The CDR3 nucleotides read TGTGCCAGCAGTCGGGGGACAGGGAACTATGGCTACACCTTC.

The chain links TRBV28 to TRBJ1-4, with D perhaps TRBD1 (5 bases). The germline V gene encodes CDR1 MDHEN and CDR2 SYDVKM. With 6 bases removed from V and 1 base from J, the gap between germline ends came to 12 bases. The CDR3 length is 15 residues. CDR3 sequence reads: CASSLGLRTNEKLFF. CDR3 nucleotide sequence: TGTGCCAGCAGCTTGGGGCTTAGAACTAATGAAAAACTGTTTTTT.

The chain recombines TRBV2 with TRBJ2-5, with 9 bases identical to TRBD2. With 7 bases clipped from V and 4 bases from J, the junction kept 7 bases outside the gene matches. The germline V gene has CDR1 SNHLY and CDR2 FYNNEI. The CDR3 has 14 amino acids. This CDR3 is CASNAGGPRETQYF. DNA for the CDR3: TGTGCCAGCAACGCGGGAGGGCCTCGAGAGACCCAGTACTTC.

The chain uses TRBV18 and TRBJ2-7; TRBD2 aligns across 10 bases. In germline, CDR1 is KGHSH, CDR2 LQKENI. V shed 1 base and J 7 bases; nucleotides not matched to a gene: 7. This CDR3 has 15 residues. DNA of the CDR3: TGTGCCAGCTCACCACAAGCGGGAGGGCCGGGGGAGCAGTACTTC. Protein: CASSPQAGGPGEQYF.